This is a list of T cell receptor beta chains from one sample in a study of Graves' ophthalmopathy and Graves' hyperthyroidism. TCRdb reprocessed the multiplex PCR reads via MiXCR and lists one record per CDR3 protein. The sample lists 350,000 or so distinct CDR3 sequences; 17% were seen once. Sequences were obtained from peripheral blood. These receptors originate from an adult man with Graves' ophthalmopathy. Both conserved end residues are part of each CDR3. The D gene is left open where the match is weak. Clone sizes are given selectively: once, few, many, or a class where the clone is expanded.

>TRBJ1-1|13|many|TRBD1|TRBV6-5
TGTGCCAGCAGCCAGGGGGGGTCCACTGAAGCTTTCTTT
CASSQGGSTEAFF
>TRBJ2-5|14|once|TRBD1|TRBV15
TGTGCCACCAGCAGTCTACAGGGGGAAGAGACCCAGTACTTC
CATSSLQGEETQYF
>TRBJ1-3|14|many|.|TRBV20-1
TGCAGTGCTAGAAACTGGATCTCTGGAAACACCATATATTTT
CSARNWISGNTIYF
>TRBJ1-6|15|.|.|TRBV6-5
TGTGCCAGCAGTTACGGGGGGGGAACGGATTCACCCCTCCACTTT
CASSYGGGTDSPLHF
>TRBJ2-5|12|many|TRBD1|TRBV29-1
TGCAGCGCCGGGACAGCAAAGCAGACCCAGTACTTC
CSAGTAKQTQYF
>TRBJ2-5|15|many|.|TRBV5-5
TGTGCCAGCAGCTCTGCCCCTCCGGTTGTGGAGACCCAGTACTTC
CASSSAPPVVETQYF
>TRBJ1-2|13|many|.|TRBV30
TGTGCCTGTTGGACAGATCCAAACTATGGCTACACCTTC
CACWTDPNYGYTF
>TRBJ2-7|15|.|TRBD2|TRBV6-1
TGTGCCAGCAGGCTAACCGGGACTAGCGGTTACGAGCAGTACTTC
CASRLTGTSGYEQYF
>TRBJ2-7|11|many|.|TRBV28
TGTGCCAGCAGAAGGCTCTACGAGCAGTACTTC
CASRRLYEQYF
>TRBJ2-7|13|many|TRBD2|TRBV6-2/TRBV6-3
TGTGCCAGCAGGGCGGGACTACCTTACGAGCAGTACTTC
CASRAGLPYEQYF
>TRBJ2-2|17|many|.|TRBV6-2/TRBV6-3
TGTGCCAGCAGTCCCGGGCGGCGCACTTACAACACCGGGGAGCTGTTTTTT
CASSPGRRTYNTGELFF
>TRBJ2-7|12|.|.|TRBV12-3/TRBV12-4
TGTGCCAGCAGTCCCTATTTCGGGGAGCAGTACTTC
CASSPYFGEQYF
>TRBJ1-2|13|once|.|TRBV27
TGTGCCAGCGGCTATAGGAGAAACTATGGCTACACCTTC
CASGYRRNYGYTF
>TRBJ2-3|13|.|.|TRBV18
TGTGCCAGCTTAGGGGTCAGCACAGATACGCAGTATTTT
CASLGVSTDTQYF
>TRBJ1-1|12|many|.|TRBV28
TGTGCCAGCACCACCCTCCCCAAGACTACTTTCTTT
CASTTLPKTTFF
>TRBJ2-2|18|few|TRBD2|TRBV12-3/TRBV12-4
TGTGCCAGCAGTCCCCGTAGCGGGATGATTTTTCGCACCGGGGAGCTGTTTTTT
CASSPRSGMIFRTGELFF
>TRBJ1-5|14|many|.|TRBV4-1
TGCGCCAGCAGCCAAGTCGGGCGAAATCAGCCCCAGCATTTT
CASSQVGRNQPQHF
>TRBJ2-5|15|many|.|TRBV7-9
TGTGCCAGCAGCCCCGGCCTTCAGGGTCCGGAGACCCAGTACTTC
CASSPGLQGPETQYF
>TRBJ1-2|12|few|.|TRBV6-1
TGTGCCAGCAGTGAATCACCTGATGGTTACACCTTC
CASSESPDGYTF
>TRBJ1-1|11|many|.|TRBV29-1
TGCAGCTCTCGGGGGCGAGGAGGAGCTTTCTTT
CSSRGRGGAFF
>TRBJ2-5|17|many|.|TRBV5-1
TGCGCCAGCAGCGACAGTCCGGGACTCAAGAGTTTAGAGACCCAGTACTTC
CASSDSPGLKSLETQYF
>TRBJ1-5|14|many|.|TRBV6-1
TGTGCCAGCAGTCCCCAGAGGGGTGGTCAGCCCCAGCATTTT
CASSPQRGGQPQHF
>TRBJ2-5|14|many|TRBD1|TRBV5-1
TGCGCCAGCAGCGCCAACAGGGGTCAAGAGACCCAGTACTTC
CASSANRGQETQYF
>TRBJ1-1|14|many|.|TRBV5-1
TGCGCCAGCAGCCCCGGGGCTAGCAACACTGAAGCTTTCTTT
CASSPGASNTEAFF
>TRBJ2-2|14|.|.|TRBV20-1
TGCAGTGCTAGGCCCCATGGGGGCACCGGGGAGCTGTTTTTT
CSARPHGGTGELFF
>TRBJ2-5|15|many|TRBD2|TRBV11-2
TGTGCCAGCAGCTACGGGACTAGCGTTCAAGAGACCCAGTACTTC
CASSYGTSVQETQYF
>TRBJ1-2|13|many|.|TRBV19
TGTGCCAGTACCCTCGGGCGCGGCTATGGCTACACCTTC
CASTLGRGYGYTF
>TRBJ2-2|14|many|TRBD1|TRBV6-2/TRBV6-3
TGTGCCAGCAGACGGGACAGGGGTGCTCGGGAGCTGTTTTTT
CASRRDRGARELFF
>TRBJ1-2|14|many|.|TRBV19
TGTGCCAGTAGTACTACTGTGTTTGGGTATGGCTACACCTTC
CASSTTVFGYGYTF
>TRBJ2-7|16|few|TRBD1|TRBV5-1
TGCGCCAGCAGCTCAAGGGGACAGGGAACTTTTAACGAGCAGTACTTC
CASSSRGQGTFNEQYF
>TRBJ2-3|15|many|TRBD2|TRBV5-1
TGCGCCAGCAGCTTTGCGGGAGTCTTGACAGATACGCAGTATTTT
CASSFAGVLTDTQYF
>TRBJ1-5|14|many|.|TRBV12-3/TRBV12-4
TGTGCCAGCAGTCTTCGGGACCAATATCAGCCCCAGCATTTT
CASSLRDQYQPQHF
>TRBJ2-5|15|many|.|TRBV7-9
TGTGCCAGCAGCTTAGCATTAGGGAATCAAGAGACCCAGTACTTC
CASSLALGNQETQYF
>TRBJ2-7|14|many|TRBD1|TRBV7-9
TGTGCCAGCAGCTCGGACGGACAGGCCTACGAGCAGTACTTC
CASSSDGQAYEQYF
>TRBJ1-1|16|many|.|TRBV7-8
TGTGCCAGCAGCTTAGCGGTAATTGATTACGTCACTGAAGCTTTCTTT
CASSLAVIDYVTEAFF
>TRBJ2-5|13|.|.|TRBV12-3/TRBV12-4
TGTGCCAGCAACGTGGACAGTGTGGAGGCCCAGTACTTC
CASNVDSVEAQYF
>TRBJ1-5|17|many|TRBD1|TRBV12-3/TRBV12-4
TGTGCCAGCAGTAAAAGACAGGGCTCTTATAGCAATCAGCCCCAGCATTTT
CASSKRQGSYSNQPQHF
>TRBJ1-5|13|many|TRBD1|TRBV20-1
TGCAGTGGTCGACAGGGAGGGCGTCAGCCCCAGCATTTT
CSGRQGGRQPQHF